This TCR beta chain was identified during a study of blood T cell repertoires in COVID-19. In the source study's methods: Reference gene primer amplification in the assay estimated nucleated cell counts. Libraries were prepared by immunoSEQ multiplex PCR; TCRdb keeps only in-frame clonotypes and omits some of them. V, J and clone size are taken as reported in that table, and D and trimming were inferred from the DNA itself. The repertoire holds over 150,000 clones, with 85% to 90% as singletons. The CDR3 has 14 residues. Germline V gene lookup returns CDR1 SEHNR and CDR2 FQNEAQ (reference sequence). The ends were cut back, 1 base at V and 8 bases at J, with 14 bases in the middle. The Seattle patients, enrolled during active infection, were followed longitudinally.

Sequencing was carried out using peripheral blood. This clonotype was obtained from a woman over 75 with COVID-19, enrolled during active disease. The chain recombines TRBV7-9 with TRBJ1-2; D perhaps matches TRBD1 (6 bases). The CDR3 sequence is CASSLVGQGKGYTF. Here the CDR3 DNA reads TGTGCCAGCAGCTTAGTTGGCCAGGGGAAAGGCTACACCTTC.